The 27 T cell receptor beta chains below come from one sample, sequenced in a study of T-cell reconstitution after alpha-beta-depleted transplantation in children. This sample's TCRbeta library carried unique molecular identifier barcodes. TCRdb re-derived calls from the PCR reads in MiXCR, one entry per CDR3 protein. The sample holds fewer than 700,000 distinct CDR3 sequences, roughly 13% seen once. The sample was PBMCs, mostly from graft donor cells, taken 360 days after TCRalphabeta/CD19-depleted stem cell transplant. All receptors come from a male patient younger than 18 who had a stem cell transplant for acute myeloid leukemia, so the T cells may come from the graft donor.

This clonotype was observed many times. The rearrangement joins TRBV4-3 to TRBJ2-5; D gene unclear. CDR1 is LGHNA and CDR2 is YSLEER in the germline V gene. V was shortened by 0 bases and J by 1 base, with 6 bases between the two germline ends. This CDR3 contains 14 residues. CDR3 DNA sequence: TGCGCCAGCAGCCAAGATGGCACCCAAGAGACCCAGTACTTC. Residues: CASSQDGTQETQYF.

This clonotype was recorded many times. The CDR3 loop is CASSQGGQPLYEQYF. DNA for the CDR3: TGTGCCAGCAGCCAGGGGGGACAGCCCCTCTACGAGCAGTACTTC. The chain uses TRBV7-2 and TRBJ2-7; TRBD1 is a possible D gene (7 bases). CDR1 is SGHTA, CDR2 FQGNSA, per germline. Deletions cut 5 bases from V and 3 bases from J, with 17 bases between. The CDR3 totals 15 residues.

This clonotype was counted between two and nine times. Written as DNA, the CDR3 is TGTGCCAGCAGTTTCCCTACTAGCGGGAAACCACTAAATGAAGAGACCCAGTACTTC. Protein: CASSFPTSGKPLNEETQYF. This sequence joins TRBV6-2 or TRBV6-3 and TRBJ2-5, with 10 nucleotides matching TRBD2. V shed 4 bases and J 3 bases; nucleotides not matched to a gene: 17. This CDR3 region has 19 residues. From germline, CDR1 is MNHEY and CDR2 SVGEGT.

Only a few counts were recorded for this clonotype. J is TRBJ2-3 and V is TRBV27; the match to TRBD2 covers 8 bases. The germline V gene has CDR1 MNHEY and CDR2 SMNVEV (reference sequence). CDR3 length: 17 amino acids. Trimming at V came to 5 bases and at J to 8 bases, leaving 18 bases not matched to a gene. In DNA form, the CDR3 reads TGTGCCAGCAGTCCCGGAGCGGGAGCACTACGGCGTGGTACGCAGTATTTT. As protein: CASSPGAGALRRGTQYF.

This clonotype was observed a few times. The chain employs TRBV29-1 and TRBJ2-7; D may correspond to TRBD1 or TRBD2 (5 bases each). The V end lost 4 bases, the J end lost 3 bases, and 16 bases lay between the germline ends. CDR3 size: 14 residues. Germline V gene lookup returns CDR1 SQVTM and CDR2 ANQGSEA. The CDR3 is CSVVEGSLIYEQYF. CDR3 sequence (DNA): TGCAGCGTTGTAGAGGGGTCCCTTATCTACGAGCAGTACTTC.

The chain joins TRBV28 to TRBJ2-7; D perhaps matches TRBD2 (5 bases). V was shortened by 1 base and J by 7 bases, with 17 bases between the two germline ends. The CDR3 is 15 amino acids. CDR1 is MDHEN, CDR2 SYDVKM, per germline. CDR3 nucleotide sequence: TGTGCCAGCAGTTTATCCAGAGGGTTTCCGGGGGAGCAGTACTTC. This translates into CASSLSRGFPGEQYF.

The chain couples TRBV20-1 to TRBJ1-6; no definite D call. The ends were cut back, 3 bases at V and 0 bases at J, with 15 bases in the middle. Per germline, CDR1 DFQATT and CDR2 SNEGSKA (reference sequence). The CDR3 contains 17 residues. The chain's CDR3 is CSASLVVLSSYNSPLHF. DNA for the CDR3: TGCAGTGCTAGTCTAGTAGTTTTGAGCTCCTATAATTCACCCCTCCACTTT.

In its sample, this clonotype was seen many times. In nucleotides, the CDR3 is TGTGCCAGCGACAGGGACTCATACGAGCAGTACTTC. This translates into CASDRDSYEQYF. V gene TRBV2 combines with J gene TRBJ2-7, with D possibly TRBD1 on 7 matching bases. The ends were cut back, 8 bases at V and 4 bases at J, with 12 bases in the middle. In germline, CDR1 is SNHLY, CDR2 FYNNEI. The CDR3 is made up of 12 amino acids.

The chain is built from TRBV20-1 and TRBJ2-3; the D is unclear. Germline loops: CDR1 DFQATT, CDR2 SNEGSKA (reference sequence). This CDR3 is built from 13 residues. Trimming pared 0 bases from V and 0 bases from J, leaving 4 bases between. CDR3 sequence reads: CSARDYSTDTQYF. DNA for the CDR3: TGCAGTGCTAGAGATTATAGCACAGATACGCAGTATTTT.

The sample holds a few counts of this clonotype. The chain is built from TRBV25-1 and TRBJ2-5, with D possibly TRBD2 on 5 matching bases. V was shortened by 8 bases and J by 5 bases, with 18 bases between the two germline ends. CDR3 length: 14 residues. The germline V gene has CDR1 MGHDK and CDR2 SYGVNS. This CDR3 reads CASCTMGVGETQYF. CDR3 nucleotides: TGTGCCAGCTGCACAATGGGAGTGGGCGAGACCCAGTACTTC. The whole variable domain, remainder taken from reference TRBV25-1 and TRBJ2-5, is EADIYQTPRYLVIGTGKKITLECSQTMGHDKMYWYQQDPGMELHLIHYSYGVNSTEKGDLSSESTVSRIRTEHFPLTLESARPSHTSQYLCASCTMGVGETQYFGPGTRLLVL.

In its sample, this clonotype was seen a few times. The chain links TRBV28 to TRBJ2-5; tentative D call: TRBD2 (5 bases). This CDR3 is 13 amino acids long. CDR1 MDHEN and CDR2 SYDVKM come from the germline V gene. The V and J ends lost 6 bases and 5 bases respectively, with 13 bases between them. The DNA of the CDR3 is TGTGCCAGCAGCCGGACTCTTCCTGAGACCCAGTACTTC. Protein product: CASSRTLPETQYF.

This clonotype was found a few times. The rearrangement uses TRBV7-6 and TRBJ2-7; 8 positions match TRBD2. V was clipped by 1 base and J by 0 bases; unmatched bases: 5. This CDR3 spans 16 amino acids. Germline V gene sequence: CDR1 SGHVS, CDR2 FNYEAQ. CDR3 residues: CASSLGQREYSYEQYF. Here the CDR3 DNA reads TGTGCCAGCAGCTTAGGGCAGCGGGAGTACTCCTACGAGCAGTACTTC.

This chain connects TRBV7-9 to TRBJ2-7; 7 nucleotides match TRBD2. CDR1 SEHNR and CDR2 FQNEAQ come from the germline V gene (reference sequence). After removal of 10 bases from V and 5 bases from J, the junction contained 14 bases not matched to a gene. The CDR3 extends over 14 amino acids. For the CDR3, the DNA is TGTGCCACAAATCCGGGACTACCTTTAGACGAGCAGTACTTC. This gives the protein CATNPGLPLDEQYF.

This clonotype appeared a few times. The gene calls are TRBV12-5 and TRBJ2-2, with 8 bases that match TRBD2. The germline gives CDR1 LGHNT, CDR2 FRNRAP. With 0 bases clipped from V and 6 bases from J, the junction kept 9 bases outside the gene matches. The CDR3 spans 17 residues. CDR3 sequence: CASGLVNPAGGPGELFF. The CDR3 DNA reads TGTGCTAGTGGTTTGGTAAACCCTGCGGGGGGCCCCGGGGAGCTGTTTTTT.

The chain uses TRBV9 and TRBJ2-1, with D possibly matching TRBD1 (6 bases). V shed 0 bases and J shed 9 bases, with 13 bases lying between them. The CDR3 spans 14 residues. Per the germline V gene, CDR1 is SGDLS and CDR2 is YYNGEE. CDR3 residues: CASSVAAGAAEQFF. Here the CDR3 DNA reads TGTGCCAGCAGCGTAGCGGCAGGGGCCGCTGAGCAGTTCTTC.

V is TRBV6-2 or TRBV6-3 and J is TRBJ2-7; no reliable D call. Germline values: CDR1 MNHEY, CDR2 SVGEGT. V lost 4 bases and J lost 2, with 12 bases in between. This CDR3 contains 14 residues. CDR3 bases: TGTGCCAGCAGTTCCTACACCAAGACCTACGAGCAGTACTTC. The encoded protein is CASSSYTKTYEQYF.

This clonotype was seen at least ten times. J is TRBJ2-3 and V is TRBV9; 15 bases line up with TRBD2. Looked up from germline, CDR1 is SGDLS and CDR2 is YYNGEE. Germline trimming cut 4 bases from V and 2 bases from J; bases unmatched to any gene: 5. The CDR3 has 17 residues. The CDR3 DNA follows: TGTGCCAGCAGCCCAGGACTAGCGGGAGGGTACACAGATACGCAGTATTTT. Encoded protein: CASSPGLAGGYTDTQYF. Together with reference TRBV9 and TRBJ2-3, the CDR3 gives the full variable domain: DSGVTQTPKHLITATGQRVTLRCSPRSGDLSVYWYQQSLDQGLQFLIQYYNGEERAKGNILERFSAQQFPDLHSELNLSSLELGDSALYFCASSPGLAGGYTDTQYFGPGTRLTVL.

The table lists this clonotype with many counts. The rearrangement joins TRBV7-2 to TRBJ2-1; no definite D call. The V end was cut by 2 bases, the J end by 5 bases, with 13 bases between. The CDR3 has 15 residues. Germline values: CDR1 SGHTA, CDR2 FQGNSA. This CDR3 is CASSLRHLIHNEQFF. For the CDR3, the DNA is TGTGCCAGCAGCTTAAGGCACCTCATTCACAATGAGCAGTTCTTC.

Only a few counts were recorded for this clonotype. The rearrangement links TRBV12-3 or TRBV12-4 to TRBJ2-3, with a weak D call TRBD1 (5 bases). This CDR3 spans 16 amino acids. Trimming stripped 6 bases from V and 3 bases from J, with 19 bases between. The CDR3 region has the DNA TGTGCCAGCAGACCCTCTCTCAGGACATTTACAGATACGCAGTATTTT. Amino acid sequence: CASRPSLRTFTDTQYF.

This clonotype came up a few times. The chain has TRBV28 and TRBJ1-2; 8 nucleotides line up with TRBD1. V lost 2 bases, J lost 2 bases, and 10 bases stayed unmatched. The CDR3 spans 17 residues. The germline CDR1 and CDR2 sequences are MDHEN and SYDVKM. The CDR3 region has the DNA TGTGCCAGCAGTTTAGGACTTCGGACAGGGATCAACTATGGCTACACCTTC. Encoded protein: CASSLGLRTGINYGYTF.

This clonotype was observed a few times. The chain combines TRBV7-2 with TRBJ2-7; D is ambiguous. With 1 base removed from V and 2 bases from J, the gap between germline ends came to 9 bases. This CDR3 spans 14 amino acids. Per the germline V gene, CDR1 is SGHTA and CDR2 is FQGNSA. CDR3 residues: CASSLEVITYEQYF. The CDR3 DNA reads as TGTGCCAGCAGCTTAGAGGTCATTACCTACGAGCAGTACTTC.

V gene TRBV5-1 combines with J gene TRBJ2-1, with D unresolved. Germline V lookup: CDR1 SGHRS, CDR2 YFSETQ. Trimming took off 4 bases at V and 6 bases at J, with 14 bases between the two ends. This CDR3 spans 14 amino acids. The CDR3 is CASSLAAGSNEQFF. The CDR3 DNA reads TGCGCCAGCAGCCTTGCGGCAGGTAGCAATGAGCAGTTCTTC.

This clonotype has ten or more counts. The chain recombines TRBV20-1 with TRBJ2-1; the D gene is possibly TRBD2 (6 bases). Germline CDR1 reads DFQATT; CDR2 reads SNEGSKA (reference sequence). Trimming shortened V by 6 bases and J by 9 bases, and 12 bases separated the two germline ends. The CDR3 is 11 amino acids. CDR3 residues: CSAEAGGEQFF. CDR3 coding DNA: TGCAGTGCAGAAGCGGGCGGTGAGCAGTTCTTC.

The V and J genes are TRBV20-1 and TRBJ1-6; TRBD1 agrees at 8 bases. From germline, CDR1 is DFQATT and CDR2 SNEGSKA (reference sequence). The CDR3 runs to 16 residues. V lost 3 bases and J lost 1; bases outside the gene matches: 5. The CDR3 DNA follows: TGCAGTGCTAGCTACAGGGGGGCGTCCTATAATTCACCCCTCCACTTT. Protein product: CSASYRGASYNSPLHF.

This chain connects TRBV20-1 to TRBJ2-7, with TRBD2 matching over 7 bases. V gave up 3 bases and J gave up 4 bases; unmatched junction bases: 6. CDR3 length: 13 amino acids. Germline V CDR1 and CDR2: DFQATT, SNEGSKA (reference sequence). DNA for the CDR3: TGCAGTGCTAGTACTAGCGCAACATACGAGCAGTACTTC. Protein product: CSASTSATYEQYF.

This clonotype was observed at least ten times. This sequence joins TRBV7-9 and TRBJ2-1, with a weak D call TRBD1 (5 bases). Trimming cost V 0 bases and J 1 base, with 7 bases left between them. Germline CDR1 and CDR2: SEHNR and FQNEAQ (reference sequence). CDR3 size: 15 residues. CDR3 bases: TGTGCCAGCAGCTTAGCTCAGGGATCCTACAATGAGCAGTTCTTC. This translates into CASSLAQGSYNEQFF.

This clonotype was observed a few times. The chain joins TRBV12-3 or TRBV12-4 to TRBJ2-7; 7 positions match TRBD2. The CDR3 length is 14 residues. V lost 6 bases and J lost 3; bases outside the gene matches: 8. The CDR3 sequence is CASSPAGSFYEQYF. CDR3 DNA: TGTGCCAGCAGCCCAGCGGGGTCTTTCTACGAGCAGTACTTC.